This passage covers 21 T cell receptor beta chains from one sample sequenced in a study of cytomegalovirus exposure and HLA in healthy donors. Produced via immunoSEQ multiplex PCR; TCRdb's table is partial and in-frame only. The sample shows tens of thousands of clones, 90% to 96% of them seen only once. The sequenced sample consisted of PBMCs. The source is a man aged 18 to 29 in good health and CMV-seropositive.

CDR3 bases: TGTGCCAGTAGTGCGGGCGGGGGAGGGAGGCTATCTGGGGCCAACGTCCTGACTTTC. Its translation is CASSAGGGGRLSGANVLTF. The rearrangement links TRBV19 to TRBJ2-6; TRBD2 aligns across 7 bases. Germline CDR1 reads LNHDA; CDR2 reads SQIVND (reference sequence). Germline trimming cut 5 bases from V and 1 base from J; bases unmatched to any gene: 14. The CDR3 extends over 19 amino acids.

This clone was observed once. The chain has TRBV27 and TRBJ2-1; TRBD2 agrees at 9 bases. V trimming: 3 bases; J trimming: 4 bases; junction bases outside the gene matches: 10. Germline V gene data show CDR1 as MNHEY and CDR2 as SMNVEV (reference sequence). This CDR3 is 17 amino acids long. The CDR3 nucleotides are TGTGCCAGCAGTTTTCGCTTGGGGCGGGAGGGTTACAATGAGCAGTTCTTC. Its protein product is CASSFRLGREGYNEQFF.

J is TRBJ2-7 and V is TRBV2; D might be TRBD2 (6 bases). This CDR3 is 16 amino acids long. Germline CDR1 is SNHLY and CDR2 is FYNNEI. Trimming pared 7 bases from V and 2 bases from J, leaving 21 bases between. The CDR3 DNA reads as TGTGCCAGCATCCCGTTCGGGGGTCAGCGGGCCTACGAGCAGTACTTC. Amino acid sequence: CASIPFGGQRAYEQYF.

This chain joins TRBV5-4 and TRBJ1-2, with 10 positions matching TRBD1. Germline values: CDR1 SGHNT, CDR2 YYREEE (reference sequence). Unmatched junction bases numbered 12, after V lost 0 bases and J lost 4 bases. CDR3 length: 18 amino acids. The CDR3 is CASSLVGTGARSLYGYTF. The CDR3 DNA reads TGTGCCAGCAGCTTGGTGGGGACAGGGGCGAGATCTCTCTATGGCTACACCTTC. Full variable domain (outside the CDR3, taken from reference TRBV5-4 and TRBJ1-2): ETGVTQSPTHLIKTRGQQVTLRCSSQSGHNTVSWYQQALGQGPQFIFQYYREEENGRGNFPPRFSGLQFPNYSSELNVNALELDDSALYLCASSLVGTGARSLYGYTFGSGTRLTVV.

The chain uses TRBV5-4 and TRBJ2-3, with D possibly matching TRBD1 (5 bases). With 0 bases removed from V and 5 bases from J, the gap between germline ends came to 10 bases. The CDR3 has 14 residues. Germline assignment: CDR1 SGHNT and CDR2 YYREEE (reference sequence). The DNA for the CDR3 is TGTGCCAGCAGCTTGGGGGGCCCCGGAGATACGCAGTATTTT. It encodes CASSLGGPGDTQYF. Full variable domain (remainder filled in from reference TRBV5-4 and TRBJ2-3): ETGVTQSPTHLIKTRGQQVTLRCSSQSGHNTVSWYQQALGQGPQFIFQYYREEENGRGNFPPRFSGLQFPNYSSELNVNALELDDSALYLCASSLGGPGDTQYFGPGTRLTVL.

This clone was counted a single time. The chain employs TRBV19 and TRBJ2-7; 13 bases are a match to TRBD2. CDR3 size: 14 residues. CDR1 and CDR2 from the germline V gene are LNHDA and SQIVND (reference sequence). Unmatched junction bases numbered 5, after V lost 9 bases and J lost 3 bases. CDR3 sequence (DNA): TGTGCCAGACCGGGACTAGCGGGGCACTACGAGCAGTACTTC. This translates into CARPGLAGHYEQYF.

The rearrangement links TRBV30 to TRBJ1-1; D is ambiguous. Trimming removed 3 bases at V and 3 bases at J, with 8 bases between. CDR1 is GTSNPN and CDR2 is SVGIG in the germline V gene (reference sequence). CDR3 length equals 12 residues. This CDR3 is CAWSNSYTEAFF. The CDR3 DNA follows: TGTGCCTGGAGCAATAGTTACACTGAAGCTTTCTTT.

The rearrangement joins TRBV28 to TRBJ1-2, with a possible D match to TRBD1 (6 bases). The CDR3 is 16 residues long. Trimming cost V 3 bases and J 4 bases, with 18 bases left between them. Germline V gene data show CDR1 as MDHEN and CDR2 as SYDVKM. CDR3 sequence (DNA): TGTGCCAGCAGTTTTGGGCGGGGGGCGCAGGGCTATGGCTACACCTTC. It codes for CASSFGRGAQGYGYTF.

This CDR3 is CASSLDRGGNQPQHF. Written as DNA, the CDR3 is TGTGCCAGCAGCTTAGATAGGGGCGGCAATCAGCCCCAGCATTTT. The chain couples TRBV11-2 to TRBJ1-5; possibly TRBD1 for D (5 bases). The CDR3 runs 15 residues. Per germline, CDR1 SGHAT and CDR2 FQNNGV. V was shortened by 0 bases and J by 2 bases, with 8 bases between the two germline ends.

This chain links TRBV5-1 with TRBJ2-3; 10 nucleotides agree with TRBD2. The V gene's germline CDR1 is SGHRS and CDR2 YFSETQ. This CDR3 is 15 amino acids long. With 2 bases clipped from V and 3 bases from J, the junction kept 3 bases outside the gene matches. The CDR3 loop reads CASSLAGGQTDTQYF. Here the CDR3 DNA reads TGCGCCAGCAGCTTAGCGGGAGGGCAGACAGATACGCAGTATTTT.

The chain joins TRBV5-1 to TRBJ1-4; tentative D call: TRBD1 (5 bases). The CDR3 spans 15 residues. The V and J ends lost 0 bases and 0 bases respectively, with 6 bases between them. Looked up from germline, CDR1 is SGHRS and CDR2 is YFSETQ. CDR3 protein: CASSLAGATNEKLFF. CDR3 nucleotide sequence: TGCGCCAGCAGCTTGGCGGGGGCAACTAATGAAAAACTGTTTTTT.

V gene TRBV5-6 combines with J gene TRBJ2-2; 8 bases are shared with TRBD2. The V segment lost 2 bases and the J segment 3 bases; nucleotides outside the gene matches: 3. CDR3 length: 15 amino acids. Germline V gene data show CDR1 as SGHDT and CDR2 as YYEEEE. CDR3 coding DNA: TGTGCCAGCAGCTTCGCTAGCGGGCACACCGGGGAGCTGTTTTTT. This codes for CASSFASGHTGELFF. Complete variable domain (other parts from reference TRBV5-6 and TRBJ2-2): DAGVTQSPTHLIKTRGQQVTLRCSPKSGHDTVSWYQQALGQGPQFIFQYYEEEERQRGNFPDRFSGHQFPNYSSELNVNALLLGDSALYLCASSFASGHTGELFFGEGSRLTVL.

The rearrangement links TRBV14 to TRBJ2-7; 7 bases map to TRBD2. This CDR3 spans 11 amino acids. Germline V gene data show CDR1 as SGHDN and CDR2 as FVKESK. The junction had 6 bases not matched to a gene; V was cut back by 10 bases and J by 6 bases. The CDR3 loop is CATNIAGEQYF. In nucleotides, the CDR3 is TGTGCCACCAACATAGCGGGCGAGCAGTACTTC.

The rearrangement links TRBV5-1 to TRBJ2-3, with a weak D call TRBD2 (6 bases). The CDR3 sequence is 15 residues long. Per germline, CDR1 SGHRS and CDR2 YFSETQ. V was clipped by 3 bases and J by 8 bases, with 19 bases between them. CDR3 loop: CASSSELAVSGTQYF. CDR3 DNA sequence: TGCGCCAGCAGCTCAGAACTAGCAGTATCCGGTACGCAGTATTTT. The full variable domain, with the rest looked up from reference TRBV5-1 and TRBJ2-3, is KAGVTQTPRYLIKTRGQQVTLSCSPISGHRSVSWYQQTPGQGLQFLFEYFSETQRNKGNFPGRFSGRQFSNSRSEMNVSTLELGDSALYLCASSSELAVSGTQYFGPGTRLTVL.

This chain uses TRBV5-1 with TRBJ1-3, with D uncertain. Trimming stripped 4 bases from V and 0 bases from J, with 11 bases between. The CDR3 length is 15 residues. Per germline, CDR1 SGHRS and CDR2 YFSETQ. CDR3 amino acids: CASSSGPVSGNTIYF. The CDR3 DNA sequence: TGCGCCAGCAGCAGCGGGCCGGTCTCTGGAAACACCATATATTTT.

The chain carries TRBV5-6 and TRBJ2-5; D not certain. This CDR3 region has 12 residues. Per the germline V gene, CDR1 is SGHDT and CDR2 is YYEEEE. Trimming took off 0 bases at V and 9 bases at J, with 9 bases between the two ends. The CDR3 nucleotides read TGTGCCAGCAGCTTGGTGGCGGAACCCCAGTACTTC. Translating gives CASSLVAEPQYF.

The chain uses TRBV28 and TRBJ1-2; D is uncertain. This CDR3 region has 13 residues. V lost 3 bases and J lost 8, with 13 bases in between. The germline CDR1 and CDR2 sequences are MDHEN and SYDVKM. CDR3: CASSLEWVEGYTF. CDR3 nucleotides: TGTGCCAGCAGTTTGGAGTGGGTAGAAGGCTACACCTTC.

V is TRBV7-6 and J is TRBJ2-2, with 10 bases aligning to TRBD2. The CDR3 has 14 residues. Germline CDR1 is SGHVS and CDR2 is FNYEAQ. J was trimmed by 14 bases and V by 1 base; bases with no gene match: 7. The CDR3 here is CASSLGLAGALLFF. The CDR3 DNA reads as TGTGCCAGCAGCTTAGGACTAGCGGGCGCTCTTCTGTTTTTT.

J is TRBJ2-3 and V is TRBV7-8, with TRBD2 matching 8 bases. J was trimmed by 3 bases and V by 7 bases; bases with no gene match: 18. CDR1 and CDR2 from the germline V gene are SGHVS and FQNEAQ. The CDR3 consists of 18 residues. CDR3 protein: CASTLSRPGLERTDTQYF. DNA of the CDR3: TGTGCCAGCACCCTCTCGAGGCCGGGACTAGAGAGGACAGATACGCAGTATTTT.

J is TRBJ2-1 and V is TRBV27; possibly TRBD2 for D (6 bases). Germline lookup yields CDR1 MNHEY and CDR2 SMNVEV (reference sequence). CDR3 length: 16 residues. The V gene lost 7 bases and the J gene lost 2 bases, with 18 bases spanning the gap. DNA of the CDR3: TGTGCCAGCAAGTTGAGGGTCGAGCGGGCCTACAATGAGCAGTTCTTC. Its protein is CASKLRVERAYNEQFF.

The rearrangement uses TRBV5-6 and TRBJ2-1; 8 bases are shared with TRBD1. Germline-derived CDR1 and CDR2 are SGHDT and YYEEEE. The CDR3 sequence is 16 residues long. With 2 bases clipped from V and 8 bases from J, the junction kept 12 bases outside the gene matches. CDR3 sequence: CASSFGTGQSAHEQFF. The CDR3 DNA reads as TGTGCCAGCAGCTTTGGGACAGGCCAATCGGCCCATGAGCAGTTCTTC.